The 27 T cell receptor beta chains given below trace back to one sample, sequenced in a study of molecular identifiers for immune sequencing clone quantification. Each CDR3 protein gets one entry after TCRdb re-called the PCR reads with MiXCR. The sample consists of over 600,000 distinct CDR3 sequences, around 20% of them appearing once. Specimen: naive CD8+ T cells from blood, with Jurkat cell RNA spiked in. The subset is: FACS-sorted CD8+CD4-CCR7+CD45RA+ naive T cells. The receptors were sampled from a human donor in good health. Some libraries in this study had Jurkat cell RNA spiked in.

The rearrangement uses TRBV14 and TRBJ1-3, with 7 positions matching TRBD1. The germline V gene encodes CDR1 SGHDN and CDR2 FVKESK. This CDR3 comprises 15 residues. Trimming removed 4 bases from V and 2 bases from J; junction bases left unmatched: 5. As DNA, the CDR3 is TGTGCCAGCAGCCCTTTCAGGGGGACTGGAAACACCATATATTTT. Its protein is CASSPFRGTGNTIYF. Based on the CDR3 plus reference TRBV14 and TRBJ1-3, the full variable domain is EAGVTQFPSHSVIEKGQTVTLRCDPISGHDNLYWYRRVMGKEIKFLLHFVKESKQDESGMPNNRFLAERTGGTYSTLKVQPAELEDSGVYFCASSPFRGTGNTIYFGEGSWLTVV.

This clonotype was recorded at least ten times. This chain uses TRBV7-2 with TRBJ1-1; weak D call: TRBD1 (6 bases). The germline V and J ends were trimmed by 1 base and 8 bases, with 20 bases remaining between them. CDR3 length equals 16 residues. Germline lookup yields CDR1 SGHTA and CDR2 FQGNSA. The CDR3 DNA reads TGTGCCAGCAGCTTAGTAGGGGGACTGGGGAAGGGAGAAGCTTTCTTT. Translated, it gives CASSLVGGLGKGEAFF.

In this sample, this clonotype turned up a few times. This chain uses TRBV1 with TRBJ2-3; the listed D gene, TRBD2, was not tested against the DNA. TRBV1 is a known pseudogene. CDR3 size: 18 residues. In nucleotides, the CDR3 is TGCACCAGCAGCCAAGATTGGGGACTAGCGGGACCTACTGGCGCCGAGTATTTT. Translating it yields CTSSQDWGLAGPTGAEYF.

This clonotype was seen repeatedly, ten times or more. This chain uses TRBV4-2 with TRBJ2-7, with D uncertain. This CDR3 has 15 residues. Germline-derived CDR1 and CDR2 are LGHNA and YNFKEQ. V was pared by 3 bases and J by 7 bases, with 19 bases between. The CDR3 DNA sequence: TGTGCCAGCAGCCAGGCCCCCCCCGGCCACGGAGAGCAGTACTTC. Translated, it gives CASSQAPPGHGEQYF.

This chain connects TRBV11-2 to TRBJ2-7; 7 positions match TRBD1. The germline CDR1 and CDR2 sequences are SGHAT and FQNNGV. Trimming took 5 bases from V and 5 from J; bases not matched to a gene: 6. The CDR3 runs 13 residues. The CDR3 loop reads CASSPGQWNEQYF. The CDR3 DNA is TGTGCCAGCAGCCCGGGACAGTGGAACGAGCAGTACTTC.

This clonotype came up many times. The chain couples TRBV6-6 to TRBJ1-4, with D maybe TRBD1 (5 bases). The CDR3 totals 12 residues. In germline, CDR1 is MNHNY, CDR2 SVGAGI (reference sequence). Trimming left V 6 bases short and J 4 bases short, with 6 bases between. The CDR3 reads CASSDSNEKLFF. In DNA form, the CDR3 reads TGTGCCAGCAGCGACAGTAATGAAAAACTGTTTTTT.

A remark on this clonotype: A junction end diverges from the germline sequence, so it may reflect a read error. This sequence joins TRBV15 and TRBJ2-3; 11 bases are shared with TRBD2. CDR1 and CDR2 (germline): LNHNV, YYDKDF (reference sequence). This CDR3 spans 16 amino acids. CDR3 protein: CVTSTLAGGPLDTQYF. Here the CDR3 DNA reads TGTGTCACCAGCACTTTAGCGGGAGGGCCCCTGGATACGCAGTATTTT.

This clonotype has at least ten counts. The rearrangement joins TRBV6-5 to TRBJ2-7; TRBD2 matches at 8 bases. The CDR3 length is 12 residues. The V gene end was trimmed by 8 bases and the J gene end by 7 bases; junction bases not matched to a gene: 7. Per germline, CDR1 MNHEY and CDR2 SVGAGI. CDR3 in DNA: TGTGCCAGCTCCGGGGGGGCGGGTGAGCAGTACTTC. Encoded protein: CASSGGAGEQYF.

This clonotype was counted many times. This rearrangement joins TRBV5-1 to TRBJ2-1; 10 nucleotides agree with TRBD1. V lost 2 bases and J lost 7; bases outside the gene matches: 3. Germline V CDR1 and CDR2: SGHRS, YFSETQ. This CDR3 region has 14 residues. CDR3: CASSFRQGANEQFF. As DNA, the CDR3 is TGCGCCAGCAGCTTTCGACAGGGGGCAAATGAGCAGTTCTTC.

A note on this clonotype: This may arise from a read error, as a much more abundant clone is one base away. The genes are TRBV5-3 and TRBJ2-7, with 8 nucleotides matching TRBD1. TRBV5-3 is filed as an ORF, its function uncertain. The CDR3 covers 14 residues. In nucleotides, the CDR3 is TGTGCCAGCAGCTGGGGACAGGAGAGGAACGAGCAGTACTTC. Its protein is CASSWGQERNEQYF.

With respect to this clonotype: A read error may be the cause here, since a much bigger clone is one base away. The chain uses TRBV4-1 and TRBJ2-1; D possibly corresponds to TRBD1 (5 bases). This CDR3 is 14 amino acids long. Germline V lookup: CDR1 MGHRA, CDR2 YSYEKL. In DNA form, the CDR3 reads TGCGCCAGCAACCAAGGGGCCTACTACAATGAGCAGTTCTTC. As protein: CASNQGAYYNEQFF.

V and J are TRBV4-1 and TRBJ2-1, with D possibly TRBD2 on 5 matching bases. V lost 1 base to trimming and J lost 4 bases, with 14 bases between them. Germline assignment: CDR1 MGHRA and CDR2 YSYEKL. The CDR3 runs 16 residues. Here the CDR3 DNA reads TGCGCCAGCAGCCAAGGGGCACTCGGGGATTACAATGAGCAGTTCTTC. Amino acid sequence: CASSQGALGDYNEQFF.

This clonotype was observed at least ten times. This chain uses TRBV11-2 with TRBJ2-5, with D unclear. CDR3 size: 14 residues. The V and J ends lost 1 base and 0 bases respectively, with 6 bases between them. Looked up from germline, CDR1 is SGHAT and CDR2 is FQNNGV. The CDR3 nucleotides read TGTGCCAGCAGCTTAGGGTACTACCAAGAGACCCAGTACTTC. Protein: CASSLGYYQETQYF.

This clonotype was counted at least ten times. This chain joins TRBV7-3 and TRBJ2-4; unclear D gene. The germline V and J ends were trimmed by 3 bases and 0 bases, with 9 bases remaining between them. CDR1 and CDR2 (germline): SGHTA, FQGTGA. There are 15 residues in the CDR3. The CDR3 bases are TGTGCCAGCAGCTTGATCCCCATAGCCAAAAACATTCAGTACTTC. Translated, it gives CASSLIPIAKNIQYF.

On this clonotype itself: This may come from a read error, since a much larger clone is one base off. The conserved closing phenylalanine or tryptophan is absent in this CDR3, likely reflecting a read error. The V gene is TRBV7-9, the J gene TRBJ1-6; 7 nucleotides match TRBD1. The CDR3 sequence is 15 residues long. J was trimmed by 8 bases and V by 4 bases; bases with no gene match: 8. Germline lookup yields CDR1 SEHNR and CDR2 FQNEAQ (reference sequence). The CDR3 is CASSSTRGLDSPLHS. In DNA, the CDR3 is TGTGCCAGCAGCTCTACTAGGGGGCTAGATTCACCCCTCCACTCT.

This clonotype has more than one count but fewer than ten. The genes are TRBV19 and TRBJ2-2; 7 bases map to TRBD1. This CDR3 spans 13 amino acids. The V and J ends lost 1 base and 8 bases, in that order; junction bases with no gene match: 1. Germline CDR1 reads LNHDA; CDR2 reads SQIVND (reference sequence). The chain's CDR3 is CASSIGGQGELFF. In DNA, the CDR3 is TGTGCCAGTAGTATAGGGGGACAGGGGGAGCTGTTTTTT.

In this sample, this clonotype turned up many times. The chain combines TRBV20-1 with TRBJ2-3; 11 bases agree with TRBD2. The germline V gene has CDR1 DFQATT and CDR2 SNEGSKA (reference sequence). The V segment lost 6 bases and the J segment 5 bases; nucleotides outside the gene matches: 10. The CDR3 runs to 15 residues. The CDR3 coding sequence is TGCAGTGCGATTGGTAGCGGGAGGGCCAGAGATACGCAGTATTTT. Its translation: CSAIGSGRARDTQYF.

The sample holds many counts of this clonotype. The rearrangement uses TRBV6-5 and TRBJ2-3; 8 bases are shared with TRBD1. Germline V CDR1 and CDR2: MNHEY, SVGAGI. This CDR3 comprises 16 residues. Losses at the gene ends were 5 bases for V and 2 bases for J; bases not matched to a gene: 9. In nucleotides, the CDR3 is TGTGCCAGCAGTCATTGGACAGGGATGGACACAGATACGCAGTATTTT. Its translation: CASSHWTGMDTDTQYF.

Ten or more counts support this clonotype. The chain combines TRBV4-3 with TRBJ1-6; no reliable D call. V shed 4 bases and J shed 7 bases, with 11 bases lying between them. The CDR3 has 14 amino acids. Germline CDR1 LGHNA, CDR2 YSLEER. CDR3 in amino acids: CASSPNRVNSPLHF. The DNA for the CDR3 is TGCGCCAGCAGCCCCAACCGAGTGAATTCACCCCTCCACTTT.

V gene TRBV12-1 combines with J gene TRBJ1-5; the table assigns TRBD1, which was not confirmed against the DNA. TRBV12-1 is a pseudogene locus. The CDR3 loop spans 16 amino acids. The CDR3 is CASSETRRYSNQPQHF. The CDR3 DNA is TGTGCCAGCAGCGAAACCCGGAGATATAGCAATCAGCCCCAGCATTTT.

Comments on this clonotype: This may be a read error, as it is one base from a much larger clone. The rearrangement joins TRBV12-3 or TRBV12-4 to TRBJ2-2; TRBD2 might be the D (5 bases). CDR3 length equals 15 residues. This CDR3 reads CASSLSWPYTGELLF. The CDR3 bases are TGTGCCAGCAGCCTCAGTTGGCCCTACACCGGGGAGCTGCTTTTT.

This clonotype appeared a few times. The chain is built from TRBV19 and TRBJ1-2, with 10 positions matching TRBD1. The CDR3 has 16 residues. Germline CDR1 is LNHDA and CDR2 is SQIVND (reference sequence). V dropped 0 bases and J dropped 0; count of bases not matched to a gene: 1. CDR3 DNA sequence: TGTGCCAGTAGTATAGACGGGACAGGGGCTAACTATGGCTACACCTTC. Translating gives CASSIDGTGANYGYTF. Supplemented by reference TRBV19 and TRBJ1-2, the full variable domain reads DGGITQSPKYLFRKEGQNVTLSCEQNLNHDAMYWYRQDPGQGLRLIYYSQIVNDFQKGDIAEGYSVSREKKESFPLTVTSAQKNPTAFYLCASSIDGTGANYGYTFGSGTRLTVV.

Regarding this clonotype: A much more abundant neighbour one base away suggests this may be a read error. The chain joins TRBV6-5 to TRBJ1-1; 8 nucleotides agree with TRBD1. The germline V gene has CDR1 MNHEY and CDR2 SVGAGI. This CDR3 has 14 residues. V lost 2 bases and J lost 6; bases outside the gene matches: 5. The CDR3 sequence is CASSYQGAKAEAFF. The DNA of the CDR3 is TGTGCCAGCAGTTACCAGGGGGCGAAGGCTGAAGCTTTCTTT.

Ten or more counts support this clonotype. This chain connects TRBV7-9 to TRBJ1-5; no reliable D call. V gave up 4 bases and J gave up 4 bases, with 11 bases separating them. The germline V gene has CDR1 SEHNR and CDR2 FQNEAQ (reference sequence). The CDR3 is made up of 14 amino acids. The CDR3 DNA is TGTGCCAGCAGCTCAACTACTTCAAATCAGCCCCAGCATTTT. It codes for CASSSTTSNQPQHF.

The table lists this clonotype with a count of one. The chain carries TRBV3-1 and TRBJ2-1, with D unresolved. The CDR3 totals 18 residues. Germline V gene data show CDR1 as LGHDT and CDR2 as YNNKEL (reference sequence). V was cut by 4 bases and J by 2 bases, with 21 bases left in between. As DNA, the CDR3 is TGTGCCAGCAGCCGAGCCGTGGGAAGGGAAAATACCTACAATGAGCAGTTCTTC. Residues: CASSRAVGRENTYNEQFF.

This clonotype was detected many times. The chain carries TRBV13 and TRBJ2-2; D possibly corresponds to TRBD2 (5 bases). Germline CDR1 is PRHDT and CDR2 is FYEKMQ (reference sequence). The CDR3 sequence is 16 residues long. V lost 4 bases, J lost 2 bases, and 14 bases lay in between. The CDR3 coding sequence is TGTGCCAGCAGCTCAGAAAGGACTGCTAACACCGGGGAGCTGTTTTTT. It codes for CASSSERTANTGELFF.

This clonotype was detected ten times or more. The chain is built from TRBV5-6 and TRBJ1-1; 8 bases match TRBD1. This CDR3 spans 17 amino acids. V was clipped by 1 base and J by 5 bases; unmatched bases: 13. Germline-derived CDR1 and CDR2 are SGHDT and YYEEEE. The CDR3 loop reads CASSLSSAGGFGTEAFF. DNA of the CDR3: TGTGCCAGCAGCTTGAGCTCGGCAGGGGGCTTCGGTACTGAAGCTTTCTTT. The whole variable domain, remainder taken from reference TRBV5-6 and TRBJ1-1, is DAGVTQSPTHLIKTRGQQVTLRCSPKSGHDTVSWYQQALGQGPQFIFQYYEEEERQRGNFPDRFSGHQFPNYSSELNVNALLLGDSALYLCASSLSSAGGFGTEAFFGQGTRLTVV.